The source of this TCR beta chain is a study of response to subunit inactivated influenza vaccine. In its sample, this clonotype was seen a few times. What it binds is unknown. TCRdb recomputed calls from the RT-PCR reads with MiXCR, one row per CDR3 protein. Among roughly 700,000 distinct CDR3 sequences listed, approximately 15% were seen once. General study points: Each seasonal influenza vaccination, the authors suggested, recruits few new T cells.

J was trimmed by 7 bases and V by 2 bases; bases with no gene match: 7. The CDR3 runs to 14 residues. Germline CDR1 reads DFQATT; CDR2 reads SNEGSKA (reference sequence). The gene calls are TRBV20-1 and TRBJ2-7, with TRBD2 matching 11 bases. The origin of this receptor is a middle-aged man who received an inactivated influenza vaccine. Sequences were derived from PBMCs from blood, sampled around 14 days before vaccination. CDR3 in DNA: TGCAGTGCTAGAACTAGCGGGAGCTCAGGGGAGCAGTACTTC. Translating gives CSARTSGSSGEQYF.